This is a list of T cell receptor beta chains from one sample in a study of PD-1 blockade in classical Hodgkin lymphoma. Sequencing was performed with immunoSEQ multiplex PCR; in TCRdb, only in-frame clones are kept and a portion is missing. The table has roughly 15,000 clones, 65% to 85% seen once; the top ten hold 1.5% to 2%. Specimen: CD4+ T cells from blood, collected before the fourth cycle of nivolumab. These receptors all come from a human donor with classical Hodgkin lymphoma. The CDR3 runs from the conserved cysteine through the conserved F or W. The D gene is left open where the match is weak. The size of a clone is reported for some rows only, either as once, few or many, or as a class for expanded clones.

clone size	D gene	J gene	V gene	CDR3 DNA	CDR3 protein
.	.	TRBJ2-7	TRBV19	TGTGCCAGCAGAACGGGACATGGTGGGGCCTACGAGCAGTACTTC	CASRTGHGGAYEQYF
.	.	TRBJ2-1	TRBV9	TGTGCCAGCAGCGGACAGGGAGGTTCCAATGAGCAGTTCTTC	CASSGQGGSNEQFF
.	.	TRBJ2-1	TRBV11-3	TGTGCCAGCAGCCAAGCGGACAGCTCCTACAATGAGCAGTTCTTC	CASSQADSSYNEQFF
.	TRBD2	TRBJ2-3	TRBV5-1	TGCGCCAGCAGCTGGACTAGCGGGAGTAGCACAGATACGCAGTATTTT	CASSWTSGSSTDTQYF
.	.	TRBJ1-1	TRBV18	TGTGCCAGCTCACCTTGGATGTGGGCTTTCTTT	CASSPWMWAFF
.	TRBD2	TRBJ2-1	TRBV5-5	TGTGCCAGCAGCTTGAATAGCGGGGGATACAATGAGCAGTTCTTC	CASSLNSGGYNEQFF
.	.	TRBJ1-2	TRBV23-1	TGCGCCAGCAGTCACCCCGGGACCGCAATCGGTGGGGACTATCGTGGCTACACCTTC	CASSHPGTAIGGDYRGYTF
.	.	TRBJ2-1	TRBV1	TGCACCAGCAGCCAAGATCTTACCCCTGCGAATGAGCAGTTCTTC	CTSSQDLTPANEQFF
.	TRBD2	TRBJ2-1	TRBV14	TGTGCCAGCAGCCAAGCCAGCGGGAGTGGTAATGAGCAGTTCTTC	CASSQASGSGNEQFF
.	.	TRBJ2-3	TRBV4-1	TGCGCCAGCAGCCAAGCATCCCTTCGCGGGATGCCAGATACGCAGTATTTT	CASSQASLRGMPDTQYF
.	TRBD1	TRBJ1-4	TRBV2	TGTGCCAGCCACCGAGCGGACAGGTCTAATGGTAGACTGTTTTTT	CASHRADRSNGRLFF
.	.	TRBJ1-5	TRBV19	TGTGCCAGTAGTATAGGAGGATCTCAGCCCCAGCATTTT	CASSIGGSQPQHF
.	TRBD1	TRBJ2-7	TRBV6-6	TGTGCCAGCAGTTATGGACAGGGCGCCTACGAGCAGTACTTC	CASSYGQGAYEQYF
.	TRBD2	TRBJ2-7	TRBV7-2	TGTGCCAGCAGTTCGGGGGGGTGGAGCTCCTACGAGCAGTACTTC	CASSSGGWSSYEQYF
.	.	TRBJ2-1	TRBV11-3	TGTGCCAGCAGCTTAGCCCCGGGGGGCGGGAGTAGGGATGAGCAGTTCTTC	CASSLAPGGGSRDEQFF
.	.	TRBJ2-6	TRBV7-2	TGTGCCAGCAGCTTAGTTGGGGGGACTGGGGCCAACGTCCTGACTTTC	CASSLVGGTGANVLTF
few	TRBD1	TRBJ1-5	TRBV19	TGTGCCAGTGGTTACCCACCGGGACAGGTTCATCATAGCAATCAGCCCCAGCATTTT	CASGYPPGQVHHSNQPQHF
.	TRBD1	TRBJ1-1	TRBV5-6	TGTGCCAGCACCCCGGGACAGGGAGGCACTGAAGCTTTCTTT	CASTPGQGGTEAFF
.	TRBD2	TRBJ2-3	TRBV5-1	TGCGCCAGCAGCAGCCCCGATAGCGGGAGGGCGGGGGGTACGCAGTATTTT	CASSSPDSGRAGGTQYF
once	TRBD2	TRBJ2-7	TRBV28	TGTGCCAGCAGTTTCACCTTAAGTCCCGCGGGAGGTTACGAGCAGTACTTC	CASSFTLSPAGGYEQYF
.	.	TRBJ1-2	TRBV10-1	TGCGCCAGTAGTGGGGGCCATGGCTACACCTTC	CASSGGHGYTF
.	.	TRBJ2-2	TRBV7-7	TGTGCTAGCAGCTTGGGGGAGAACACCGGGGAGCTGTTTTTT	CASSLGENTGELFF
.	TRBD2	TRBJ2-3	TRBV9	TGTGCCAGCAGCGTAGGAGGTAGCGGGGCCAGCACAGATACGCAGTATTTT	CASSVGGSGASTDTQYF
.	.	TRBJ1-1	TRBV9	TGTGCCAGCAGCGTTGCCCCGACAGGATTGAACACTGAAGCTTTCTTT	CASSVAPTGLNTEAFF
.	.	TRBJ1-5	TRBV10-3	TGTGCCATCAGTGAGTCGGCCCAGGGGACTCAGCCCCAGCATTTT	CAISESAQGTQPQHF
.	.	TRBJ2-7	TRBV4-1	TGCGCCAGCAGCCAAGTCAATCCTCCCCTTGGCGAGCAGTACTTC	CASSQVNPPLGEQYF
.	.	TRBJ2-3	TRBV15	TGTGCCACCAGCAGAGAGGGGGAAGGGTACACAGATACGCAGTATTTT	CATSREGEGYTDTQYF
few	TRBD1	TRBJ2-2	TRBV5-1	TGCGCCAGCAGCTCCCAGGGGGCGCTTGGCACCGGGGAGCTGTTTTTT	CASSSQGALGTGELFF
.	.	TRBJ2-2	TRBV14	TGTGCCAGCAGCCAACCGGTCGGCAGGAGGCGGACCGGGGAGCTGTTTTTT	CASSQPVGRRRTGELFF
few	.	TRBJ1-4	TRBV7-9	TGTGCCAGCAGCTTACCGACCGGACGGGGGAATGAAAAACTGTTTTTT	CASSLPTGRGNEKLFF
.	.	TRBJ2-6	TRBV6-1	TGTGCCAGCAGTGAAGGGCTGAGCTCTGGGGCCAACGTCCTGACTTTC	CASSEGLSSGANVLTF
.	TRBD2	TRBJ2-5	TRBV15	TGTGCCACCAGCAAACCGGGGACTAGTCAAGAGACCCAGTACTTC	CATSKPGTSQETQYF
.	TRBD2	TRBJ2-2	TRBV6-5	TGTGCCAGCACCATAGCGGGAGGAGGGACCGGGGAGCTGTTTTTT	CASTIAGGGTGELFF
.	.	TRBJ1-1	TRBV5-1	TGCGCCAGCAGCTTGGCAGGGCCCGGTGAAGCTTTCTTT	CASSLAGPGEAFF
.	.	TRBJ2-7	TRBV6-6	TGTGCCAGCAGCCGCCGCCAGGGATTCCACGAGCAGTACTTC	CASSRRQGFHEQYF
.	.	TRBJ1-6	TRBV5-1	TGCGCCAGCAGCTTGGGGTCAGGGGCGAGTAATTCACCCCTCCACTTT	CASSLGSGASNSPLHF
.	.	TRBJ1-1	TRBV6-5	TGTGCCAGCAGCGACGGAGGTAACACTGAAGCTTTCTTT	CASSDGGNTEAFF
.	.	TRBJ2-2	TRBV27	TGTGCCAGCAGTTTGAGTAGGGGCGGGGAGCTGTTTTTT	CASSLSRGGELFF
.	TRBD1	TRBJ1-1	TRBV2	TGTGCCAGCACCAGGGACAGGGTTACCACTGAAGCTTTCTTT	CASTRDRVTTEAFF
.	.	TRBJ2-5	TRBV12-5	TGTGCTAGTGGTTTGGGAGAGACCCAGTACTTC	CASGLGETQYF
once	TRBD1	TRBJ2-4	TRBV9	TGTGCCAGCAGCGTAGGCTGGGGGACAGGGATGGGGTTTGCCAAAAACATTCAGTACTTC	CASSVGWGTGMGFAKNIQYF
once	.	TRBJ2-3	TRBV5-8	TGTGCCAGCAGCTTGGACGTATCAGATACGCAGTATTTT	CASSLDVSDTQYF
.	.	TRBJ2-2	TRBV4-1	TGCGCCAGCAGCCAAGAGGGTTGGGAATTAGCGAACACCGGGGAGCTGTTTTTT	CASSQEGWELANTGELFF